The clone carrying this TCR beta chain was counted a single time. V was clipped by 7 bases and J by 4 bases; unmatched bases: 5. CDR1 and CDR2 from the germline V gene are MNHEY and SVGAGI. CDR3 length equals 14 residues. The data were taken from a study of blood T cell repertoires in COVID-19. Study information: Donors in the United States, Italy and Spain gave samples during acute or convalescent COVID-19.

Sequencing used immunoSEQ multiplex PCR; TCRdb keeps in-frame clones, though not all of them. The data hold some 180,000 clones, with roughly 76% observed a single time. The chain employs TRBV6-5 and TRBJ1-5; 9 bases agree with TRBD1. The sequenced sample was peripheral blood. The sequence came from a woman in her forties or fifties with active or convalescent COVID-19. CDR3 sequence reads: CASKTTGGNQPQHF. Here the CDR3 DNA reads TGTGCCAGCAAGACGACAGGGGGGAATCAGCCCCAGCATTTT.